Listed below are T cell receptor beta chains from one sample, sequenced in a study of shared clonotypes between healthy human individuals. TCRdb's copy holds only in-frame clones and misses some; the assay was immunoSEQ multiplex PCR. The table records under 850,000 clones, 92% of them present only once. The sequencing sample was made of naive CD8+ T cells sorted from blood. All receptors derive from a man between 25 and 39 years old in good health. The CDR3 runs from the conserved cysteine through the conserved F or W. Fields, in order: V gene, clone size, J gene, CDR3 protein. The listing skips clone size in some rows; elsewhere it reads once, few, many or a size class.

v_gene: TRBV7-3; abundance: NA; j_gene: TRBJ2-1; CDR3aa: CASSSEGYYNEQFF
v_gene: TRBV6-1; abundance: NA; j_gene: TRBJ2-3; CDR3aa: CASSEISDTQYF
v_gene: TRBV7-7; abundance: NA; j_gene: TRBJ2-5; CDR3aa: CASSLAVKETQYF
v_gene: TRBV7-8; abundance: NA; j_gene: TRBJ2-7; CDR3aa: CASSAPDSYEQYF
v_gene: TRBV7-9; abundance: NA; j_gene: TRBJ2-7; CDR3aa: CASSLGGQSYEQYF
v_gene: TRBV27; abundance: few; j_gene: TRBJ2-7; CDR3aa: CASSLQGDEQYF
v_gene: TRBV19; abundance: NA; j_gene: TRBJ2-7; CDR3aa: CASSIFLSYEQYF
v_gene: TRBV5-6; abundance: NA; j_gene: TRBJ1-2; CDR3aa: CASSLENYGYTF
v_gene: TRBV7-9; abundance: few; j_gene: TRBJ1-2; CDR3aa: CASSPRTGTGYGYTF
v_gene: TRBV4-1; abundance: NA; j_gene: TRBJ2-5; CDR3aa: CASSQENSGWETQYF
v_gene: TRBV7-9; abundance: NA; j_gene: TRBJ2-1; CDR3aa: CASSSTRSLAVSYNEQFF
v_gene: TRBV27; abundance: NA; j_gene: TRBJ2-7; CDR3aa: CASSLAGYGGTYEQYF
v_gene: TRBV6-4; abundance: NA; j_gene: TRBJ2-1; CDR3aa: CASSESPGRLAGDNEQFF
v_gene: TRBV6-1; abundance: NA; j_gene: TRBJ1-3; CDR3aa: CASRSSATGNTIYF
v_gene: TRBV27; abundance: NA; j_gene: TRBJ1-2; CDR3aa: CASSPLGGGGYTF
v_gene: TRBV7-9; abundance: NA; j_gene: TRBJ1-1; CDR3aa: CASSLGQAVTEAFF
v_gene: TRBV7-7; abundance: once; j_gene: TRBJ2-1; CDR3aa: CASSLDAAGVYNEQFF
v_gene: TRBV7-2; abundance: few; j_gene: TRBJ2-2; CDR3aa: CASSYTTSWGELFF
v_gene: TRBV13; abundance: NA; j_gene: TRBJ2-7; CDR3aa: CASSPRTGYEQYF
v_gene: TRBV5-4; abundance: NA; j_gene: TRBJ2-7; CDR3aa: CASGLAGGHYEQYF
v_gene: TRBV11-2; abundance: NA; j_gene: TRBJ2-5; CDR3aa: CASSFPPDLGGRETQYF
v_gene: TRBV27; abundance: NA; j_gene: TRBJ2-7; CDR3aa: CASSLSHRNEQYF
v_gene: TRBV27; abundance: NA; j_gene: TRBJ2-7; CDR3aa: CASTSRRLAYEQYF
v_gene: TRBV19; abundance: NA; j_gene: TRBJ2-5; CDR3aa: CASSRYGTFYGTETQYF
v_gene: TRBV5-1; abundance: NA; j_gene: TRBJ1-1; CDR3aa: CASSLQENTEAFF
v_gene: TRBV7-2; abundance: NA; j_gene: TRBJ1-2; CDR3aa: CASSFGGTNYGYTF
v_gene: TRBV28; abundance: NA; j_gene: TRBJ2-7; CDR3aa: CASSAGGSEQYF
v_gene: TRBV11-2; abundance: once; j_gene: TRBJ2-3; CDR3aa: CASSLVDRGVDTQYF
v_gene: TRBV5-6; abundance: NA; j_gene: TRBJ2-1; CDR3aa: CASSVENEQFF
v_gene: TRBV7-9; abundance: NA; j_gene: TRBJ2-7; CDR3aa: CASSSLGTGESEQYF
v_gene: TRBV19; abundance: NA; j_gene: TRBJ2-1; CDR3aa: CASSIRLAGTNEQFF
v_gene: TRBV2; abundance: NA; j_gene: TRBJ2-7; CDR3aa: CASGGGEQYF
v_gene: TRBV11-2; abundance: NA; j_gene: TRBJ2-3; CDR3aa: CASSLDALAPSYTDTQYF
v_gene: TRBV10-3; abundance: once; j_gene: TRBJ2-2; CDR3aa: CAISDPGTGLAGELFF
v_gene: TRBV4-3; abundance: NA; j_gene: TRBJ1-4; CDR3aa: CASSPRLGTENEKLFF
v_gene: TRBV28; abundance: NA; j_gene: TRBJ1-1; CDR3aa: CASSPTGVEAFF
v_gene: TRBV28; abundance: once; j_gene: TRBJ2-1; CDR3aa: CASTAYNEQFF
v_gene: TRBV14; abundance: NA; j_gene: TRBJ1-1; CDR3aa: CASSPWEATEAFF
v_gene: TRBV2; abundance: NA; j_gene: TRBJ2-7; CDR3aa: CASSEVGKANEQYF
v_gene: TRBV28; abundance: NA; j_gene: TRBJ2-7; CDR3aa: CASSLDPAEYLSYEQYF
v_gene: TRBV7-6; abundance: NA; j_gene: TRBJ2-1; CDR3aa: CASSLAGGSGRGVYNEQFF
v_gene: TRBV15; abundance: NA; j_gene: TRBJ2-3; CDR3aa: CATRFPGLTTDTQYF
v_gene: TRBV10-3; abundance: NA; j_gene: TRBJ2-7; CDR3aa: CAISGAGTGYYEQYF
v_gene: TRBV9; abundance: NA; j_gene: TRBJ2-5; CDR3aa: CASSGTWAGDAETQYF
v_gene: TRBV2; abundance: NA; j_gene: TRBJ2-7; CDR3aa: CASTHGRRGNEQYF
v_gene: TRBV14; abundance: NA; j_gene: TRBJ2-7; CDR3aa: CASSQRVIGFFEQYF
v_gene: TRBV30; abundance: NA; j_gene: TRBJ2-7; CDR3aa: CAWSLDAPEYEQYF
v_gene: TRBV7-9; abundance: few; j_gene: TRBJ2-1; CDR3aa: CASSLAAGGPNEQFF
v_gene: TRBV7-9; abundance: few; j_gene: TRBJ1-5; CDR3aa: CASSIGQSNQPQHF
v_gene: TRBV29-1; abundance: NA; j_gene: TRBJ2-7; CDR3aa: CSVQQPGYSYEQYF
v_gene: TRBV27; abundance: NA; j_gene: TRBJ2-3; CDR3aa: CASSLQRRPEDTQYF
v_gene: TRBV6-5; abundance: NA; j_gene: TRBJ2-5; CDR3aa: CASSYSGGSHKETQYF
v_gene: TRBV9; abundance: NA; j_gene: TRBJ1-2; CDR3aa: CASSAGANYGYTF